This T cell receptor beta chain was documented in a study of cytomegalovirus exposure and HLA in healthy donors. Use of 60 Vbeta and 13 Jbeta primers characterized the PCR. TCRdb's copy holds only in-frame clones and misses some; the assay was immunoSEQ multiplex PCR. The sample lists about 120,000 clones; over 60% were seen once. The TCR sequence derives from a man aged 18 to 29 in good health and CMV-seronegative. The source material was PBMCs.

The CDR3 is CASSISGQGGTEAFF. The CDR3 nucleotides read TGTGCCAGTAGTATATCCGGCCAGGGAGGCACTGAAGCTTTCTTT. V usage is TRBV19 and J usage is TRBJ1-1; TRBD1 is a possible D gene (5 bases). The germline V and J ends were trimmed by 2 bases and 4 bases, with 14 bases remaining between them. The V gene's germline CDR1 is LNHDA and CDR2 SQIVND (reference sequence). This CDR3 has 15 residues.